This is a list of T cell receptor beta chains from one sample in a study of blood T cell repertoires in COVID-19. Sequenced by immunoSEQ multiplex PCR; TCRdb stores in-frame clones only, minus some. The data show about 57,000 clones, 79% seen once. The material sequenced was peripheral blood. The receptors were gathered from a man aged 60-69 years with acute or convalescent COVID-19. CDR3s include the opening cysteine and the closing phenylalanine or tryptophan.

v_gene,j_gene,CDR3aa
TRBV10-1,TRBJ2-7,CASNLSTSGRAGQYF
TRBV19,TRBJ2-7,CASSFTGEAYEQYF
TRBV4-1,TRBJ2-7,CASSHLTGSYEQYF
TRBV28,TRBJ1-2,CASRSTGYYLYNYGYTF
TRBV18,TRBJ2-7,CASSPSSDEQYF
TRBV19,TRBJ2-2,CASSNRGRKTGELFF
TRBV5-1,TRBJ2-7,CASSSGAGGREQYF
TRBV28,TRBJ2-2,CASSPTGTSNTGELFF
TRBV29-1,TRBJ2-3,CSVQRLAGSTDTQYF
TRBV7-2,TRBJ1-2,CASSLDSLVTPSF
TRBV20-1,TRBJ1-5,CSASFGQGDQPQHF
TRBV30,TRBJ2-7,CASTRDRAKYEQYF
TRBV19,TRBJ1-2,CASSTQGVYGYTF
TRBV7-3,TRBJ2-1,CASSFLAGVPGNEQFF